This T cell receptor beta chain was retrieved from a study of T cell responses to AZD1222 COVID-19 vaccine. Study background: Some second doses came at about 4 weeks and others at about 12 weeks; these were pooled. General study findings and limits: Donors skewed white British and female; clonal diversity was possibly underestimated. Spike-specific TCR depth and breadth grew after two AZD1222 doses.

Assay used: immunoSEQ multiplex PCR; TCRdb lists only in-frame clones, some missing. The top ten hold 13% to 15% of the sample, which has 100,000 to 150,000 clones, over 80% seen once. Trimming left V 7 bases short and J 4 bases short, with 17 bases between. Germline V gene data show CDR1 as MDHEN and CDR2 as SYDVKM. This CDR3 region has 15 residues. As regards this clone: Its target is unknown.

This chain uses TRBV28 with TRBJ2-1; possibly TRBD1 for D (6 bases). This receptor was obtained from an adult in good health. The material was peripheral blood, obtained on day 0 of AZD1222 vaccination. The CDR3 region is CASNEKGGKYNEQFF. In nucleotides, the CDR3 is TGTGCCAGCAACGAGAAAGGGGGAAAGTACAATGAGCAGTTCTTC.